The 32 T cell receptor beta chains listed next were all sequenced from one sample in a study of shared clonotypes between healthy human individuals. Assay used: immunoSEQ multiplex PCR; TCRdb lists only in-frame clones, some missing. The repertoire holds about 2.4 million clones, with roughly 92% as singletons. Sequencing was carried out using naive CD4+ T cells sorted from blood. Subset reported: CD45RA+ positively selected. Receptors originate from a man in his late teens or twenties in good health.

The chain uses TRBV10-3 and TRBJ1-1; no definite D call. This CDR3 comprises 14 residues. Germline V gene data show CDR1 as ENHRY and CDR2 as SYGVKD. V was trimmed by 0 bases and J by 2 bases, leaving 7 bases between them. CDR3 bases: TGTGCCATCAGTGAGTCTATTCTAAACACTGAAGCTTTCTTT. Its protein product is CAISESILNTEAFF.

As to this clone: Other DNA sequences in the sample encode the same CDR3. The chain recombines TRBV6-5 with TRBJ1-1; the D is unclear. V was clipped by 4 bases and J by 2 bases, with 5 bases between them. CDR3 size: 12 residues. Germline V lookup: CDR1 MNHEY, CDR2 SVGAGI. In nucleotides, the CDR3 is TGTGCCAGCAGTTCGATAAACACTGAAGCTTTCTTT. It yields the protein CASSSINTEAFF.

In this sample, this clone turned up once. Other DNA sequences from this sample encode an identical CDR3 as well. V usage is TRBV5-4 and J usage is TRBJ1-2, with 7 bases matching TRBD1. The CDR3 spans 14 residues. Losses at the gene ends were 0 bases for V and 6 bases for J; bases not matched to a gene: 5. CDR1 and CDR2 (germline): SGHNT, YYREEE (reference sequence). CDR3 nucleotides: TGTGCCAGCAGCTTGGGACAGGGTATGGATGGCTACACCTTC. This encodes CASSLGQGMDGYTF.

The V and J genes are TRBV11-3 and TRBJ2-5, with no clear D. This CDR3 is 13 amino acids long. Germline CDR1 reads SGHNT; CDR2 reads YENEEA. V was pared by 0 bases and J by 4 bases, with 6 bases between. The CDR3 sequence is CASSLERRETQYF. Written as DNA, the CDR3 is TGTGCCAGCAGCTTAGAGCGGCGAGAGACCCAGTACTTC. The full variable domain, in which reference TRBV11-3 and TRBJ2-5 provide the parts outside the CDR3, is EAGVVQSPRYKIIEKKQPVAFWCNPISGHNTLYWYLQNLGQGPELLIRYENEEAVDDSQLPKDRFSAERLKGVDSTLKIQPAELGDSAVYLCASSLERRETQYFGPGTRLLVL.

The chain links TRBV6-1 to TRBJ1-6, with a possible D match to TRBD1 (6 bases). The CDR3 loop spans 15 amino acids. CDR1 is MNHNS and CDR2 is SASEGT in the germline V gene. The V gene lost 8 bases and the J gene lost 7 bases, with 18 bases spanning the gap. CDR3 nucleotides: TGTGCCAGCTATTCCGGACAGCTCTGGAATTCACCCCTCCACTTT. Protein product: CASYSGQLWNSPLHF.

The V call is TRBV10-1, the J call TRBJ2-1, with no clear D. The V end lost 4 bases, the J end lost 0 bases, and 4 bases lay between the germline ends. The CDR3 runs to 13 residues. CDR1 and CDR2 from the germline V gene are WNHNN and SYGVQD (reference sequence). The CDR3 DNA reads as TGCGCCAGCAGTGGAAGCTCCTACAATGAGCAGTTCTTC. Its protein product is CASSGSSYNEQFF.

This chain connects TRBV10-3 to TRBJ1-1, with D tentatively TRBD1 (6 bases). This CDR3 is built from 13 residues. Germline-derived CDR1 and CDR2 are ENHRY and SYGVKD. Trimming pared 1 base from V and 11 bases from J, leaving 14 bases between. The CDR3 DNA reads as TGTGCCATCAGTGAGTACAGGGAAACCCCCGCTTTCTTT. Translation: CAISEYRETPAFF.

Worth noting for this clone: Germline and junction disagree at one end, which may indicate a read error. The chain couples TRBV7-2 to TRBJ2-7; D ambiguous. Germline assignment: CDR1 SGHTA and CDR2 FQGNSA. CDR3 length equals 13 residues. The CDR3 sequence is CASRLAQDREQYF. The CDR3 DNA is TGTGCCAGCAGATTAGCCCAAGACCGCGAGCAGTACTTC. The full variable domain, completed using reference TRBV7-2 and TRBJ2-7, is GAGVSQSPSNKVTEKGKDVELRCDPISGHTALYWYRQSLGQGLEFLIYFQGNSAPDKSGLPSDRFSAERTGGSVSTLTIQRTQQEDSAVYLCASRLAQDREQYFGPGTRLTVT.

The chain is built from TRBV6-5 and TRBJ2-7, with D possibly matching TRBD2 (6 bases). V was shortened by 7 bases and J by 3 bases, with 16 bases between the two germline ends. This CDR3 has 14 residues. The germline V gene encodes CDR1 MNHEY and CDR2 SVGAGI. The DNA for the CDR3 is TGTGCCAGCACTGACGGGGGTCTGCGCTACGAGCAGTACTTC. Translation gives CASTDGGLRYEQYF.

The chain joins TRBV9 to TRBJ2-5; 10 bases are shared with TRBD2. CDR3 size: 15 residues. With V trimmed by 3 bases and J by 5 bases, 7 bases remained unmatched. Per the germline V gene, CDR1 is SGDLS and CDR2 is YYNGEE. CDR3 protein: CASSAPGAGGETQYF. CDR3 in DNA: TGTGCCAGCAGCGCTCCCGGAGCGGGGGGGGAGACCCAGTACTTC.

This clone was recorded only once. The chain employs TRBV10-3 and TRBJ1-5, with 9 bases that match TRBD1. The trim removed 10 bases at V and 5 bases at J, leaving 6 bases unmatched. The CDR3 is 13 amino acids. Germline V gene sequence: CDR1 ENHRY, CDR2 SYGVKD. CDR3 nucleotides: TGTGCCACCGGGGGACAGGGCGATCAGCCCCAGCATTTT. Its translation: CATGGQGDQPQHF.

The table lists this clone with a count of one. V gene TRBV9 combines with J gene TRBJ2-3; 8 bases align to TRBD2. The trim removed 0 bases at V and 1 base at J, leaving 4 bases unmatched. The CDR3 is made up of 16 amino acids. The germline V gene encodes CDR1 SGDLS and CDR2 YYNGEE. The chain's CDR3 is CASSVVTGGGTDTQYF. The CDR3 DNA reads TGTGCCAGCAGCGTAGTTACGGGGGGGGGCACAGATACGCAGTATTTT.

For the CDR3, the DNA is TGTGCCAGCAGTTCCGGACAGGCAAAGAACACTGAAGCTTTCTTT. As protein: CASSSGQAKNTEAFF. The gene calls are TRBV6-6 and TRBJ1-1, with TRBD1 matching 7 bases. From germline, CDR1 is MNHNY and CDR2 SVGAGI (reference sequence). V lost 4 bases to trimming and J lost 1 base; unmatched junction nucleotides: 6. This CDR3 has 15 amino acids.

The V call is TRBV14, the J call TRBJ2-7, with 12 bases matching TRBD2. V shed 4 bases, J shed 5 bases, and the junction held 9 bases outside the gene matches. CDR3 length: 16 residues. Per germline, CDR1 SGHDN and CDR2 FVKESK. The CDR3 DNA follows: TGTGCCAGCAGCCTCCTAGCGGGGGGGCTTAAAGACGAGCAGTACTTC. Encoded protein: CASSLLAGGLKDEQYF.

This chain joins TRBV11-2 and TRBJ2-7, with D tentatively TRBD1 or TRBD2 (5 bases each). The ends were cut back, 5 bases at V and 3 bases at J, with 23 bases in the middle. This CDR3 region has 17 residues. Germline V gives CDR1 SGHAT, CDR2 FQNNGV. The CDR3 is CASSPGTVQSTFYEQYF. Here the CDR3 DNA reads TGTGCCAGCAGCCCCGGGACGGTCCAGTCCACCTTCTACGAGCAGTACTTC.

The rearrangement joins TRBV7-2 to TRBJ1-2, with 8 bases matching TRBD1. The V segment lost 5 bases and the J segment 7 bases; nucleotides outside the gene matches: 6. In germline, CDR1 is SGHTA, CDR2 FQGNSA. This CDR3 has 13 amino acids. The CDR3 DNA is TGTGCCAGCAGCCCACGGACAGGGTTTGGCTACACCTTC. Translated, it gives CASSPRTGFGYTF.

This chain links TRBV10-3 with TRBJ2-7; D unclear. Germline CDR1 is ENHRY and CDR2 is SYGVKD. V was pared by 0 bases and J by 0 bases, with 12 bases between. CDR3 length: 16 residues. The DNA for the CDR3 is TGTGCCATCAGTGAGTCGGGCAGAGAAAACTCCTACGAGCAGTACTTC. Its translation is CAISESGRENSYEQYF.

The J gene is TRBJ1-2, the V gene TRBV6-5; D unresolved. Germline V gives CDR1 MNHEY, CDR2 SVGAGI. V was cut by 6 bases and J by 1 base, with 12 bases left in between. The length of the CDR3 is 14 residues. In nucleotides, the CDR3 is TGTGCCAGCAGACAAGGTGGGAGTAACTATGGCTACACCTTC. Translated: CASRQGGSNYGYTF.

The chain employs TRBV13 and TRBJ2-2; D perhaps matches TRBD1 (5 bases). The germline gives CDR1 PRHDT, CDR2 FYEKMQ (reference sequence). CDR3 length equals 13 residues. Trimming took off 8 bases at V and 2 bases at J, with 9 bases between the two ends. The CDR3 nucleotides are TGTGCCAGCCTCGACAGAAACACCGGGGAGCTGTTTTTT. This sequence encodes CASLDRNTGELFF.

The rearrangement joins TRBV7-2 to TRBJ2-3; no clear D gene. V dropped 4 bases and J dropped 0 bases, with 11 bases sitting between them. This CDR3 comprises 15 residues. The germline V gene has CDR1 SGHTA and CDR2 FQGNSA. For the CDR3, the DNA is TGTGCCAGCAGCTCACCGACAATGAGCACAGATACGCAGTATTTT. Protein product: CASSSPTMSTDTQYF.

V usage is TRBV10-2 and J usage is TRBJ2-7, with a possible D match to TRBD2 (5 bases). Trimming cost V 6 bases and J 0 bases, with 15 bases left between them. Germline CDR1 WSHSY, CDR2 SAAADI. CDR3 length: 15 amino acids. CDR3 nucleotides: TGCGCCAGCAGCGCAGATCGGGGTAGCTCCTACGAGCAGTACTTC. Its protein is CASSADRGSSYEQYF.

The V gene is TRBV6-5, the J gene TRBJ2-7; the match to TRBD1 covers 7 bases. This CDR3 comprises 14 residues. Germline CDR1 is MNHEY and CDR2 is SVGAGI. Trimming cost V 2 bases and J 11 bases; bases outside gene matches: 12. In DNA form, the CDR3 reads TGTGCCAGCAGTTACCAACTCGTTTCGACAGGGAAGTACTTC. As protein: CASSYQLVSTGKYF.

The V call is TRBV5-1, the J call TRBJ2-5, with a tentative D call TRBD2 (5 bases). V gave up 3 bases and J gave up 1 base, with 13 bases separating them. Germline V CDR1 and CDR2: SGHRS, YFSETQ. The CDR3 contains 15 residues. The CDR3 reads CASSSGRLSQETQYF. The CDR3 bases are TGCGCCAGCAGCTCAGGAAGACTAAGCCAAGAGACCCAGTACTTC.

The chain recombines TRBV9 with TRBJ2-2; possibly TRBD1 or TRBD2 for D (6 bases each). The CDR3 is made up of 16 amino acids. V lost 1 base, J lost 4 bases, and 14 bases lay in between. The germline V gene has CDR1 SGDLS and CDR2 YYNGEE. DNA for the CDR3: TGTGCCAGCAGCGTAAGTCCGGGGGCAGGCACCGGGGAGCTGTTTTTT. Residues: CASSVSPGAGTGELFF.

V is TRBV6-5 and J is TRBJ2-7; 7 bases fit TRBD1. This CDR3 has 14 amino acids. The junction had 8 bases not matched to a gene; V was cut back by 7 bases and J by 2 bases. The germline gives CDR1 MNHEY, CDR2 SVGAGI. CDR3 coding DNA: TGTGCCAGCACGAGGGGGCCAGGGGCCTACGAGCAGTACTTC. Its translation is CASTRGPGAYEQYF.

This chain uses TRBV7-2 with TRBJ2-1; 11 nucleotides line up with TRBD2. The germline V gene has CDR1 SGHTA and CDR2 FQGNSA. With 5 bases clipped from V and 7 bases from J, the junction kept 10 bases outside the gene matches. The length of the CDR3 is 16 residues. The CDR3 bases are TGTGCCAGCAGCCCCCTGGGTAGCGGGAGGGCGAATGAGCAGTTCTTC. Translation: CASSPLGSGRANEQFF. The entire variable domain, with the rest obtained from reference TRBV7-2 and TRBJ2-1, is as follows: GAGVSQSPSNKVTEKGKDVELRCDPISGHTALYWYRQSLGQGLEFLIYFQGNSAPDKSGLPSDRFSAERTGGSVSTLTIQRTQQEDSAVYLCASSPLGSGRANEQFFGPGTRLTVL.

The chain carries TRBV7-2 and TRBJ2-7; 11 nucleotides match TRBD1. V was pared by 0 bases and J by 2 bases, with 3 bases of the junction left unmatched. CDR3 size: 16 residues. The V gene's germline CDR1 is SGHTA and CDR2 FQGNSA. CDR3 amino acids: CASSLAGTGGTYEQYF. Written as DNA, the CDR3 is TGTGCCAGCAGCTTAGCTGGGACAGGGGGGACCTACGAGCAGTACTTC.

The rearrangement links TRBV18 to TRBJ1-2; 10 bases are a match to TRBD1. Per the germline V gene, CDR1 is KGHSH and CDR2 is LQKENI. The J segment lost 8 bases and the V segment lost 2 bases, leaving 14 bases of the junction unmatched. The CDR3 has 17 residues. The DNA of the CDR3 is TGTGCCAGCTCACCAGCACCGGAGACAGGGGGCCTCCGGGGCTACACCTTC. This encodes CASSPAPETGGLRGYTF.

The chain combines TRBV7-3 with TRBJ2-5; 8 bases are shared with TRBD2. The CDR3 spans 14 residues. J lost 4 bases, V lost 0 bases, and 1 base had no gene match. Looked up from germline, CDR1 is SGHTA and CDR2 is FQGTGA. CDR3 region: CASSLTGGAETQYF. The CDR3 DNA reads as TGTGCCAGCAGCTTAACCGGGGGGGCAGAGACCCAGTACTTC.

With regard to this clone: Distinct nucleotide sequences in the sample also encode this CDR3. The chain links TRBV9 to TRBJ2-7; the D gene is possibly TRBD1 (7 bases). The V end lost 0 bases, the J end lost 4 bases, and 11 bases lay between the germline ends. Germline assignment: CDR1 SGDLS and CDR2 YYNGEE. The CDR3 has 14 residues. DNA for the CDR3: TGTGCCAGCAGCGTAGGACAGGGAGGTTACGAGCAGTACTTC. Amino acid sequence: CASSVGQGGYEQYF. The complete variable domain, with remaining parts taken from reference TRBV9 and TRBJ2-7, reads DSGVTQTPKHLITATGQRVTLRCSPRSGDLSVYWYQQSLDQGLQFLIQYYNGEERAKGNILERFSAQQFPDLHSELNLSSLELGDSALYFCASSVGQGGYEQYFGPGTRLTVT.

The chain joins TRBV6-1 to TRBJ2-5, with 11 positions matching TRBD2. V trimming: 10 bases; J trimming: 5 bases; junction bases outside the gene matches: 9. The CDR3 runs to 14 residues. Germline CDR1 reads MNHNS; CDR2 reads SASEGT. The CDR3 sequence is CATTLAGGRETQYF. The CDR3 region has the DNA TGTGCCACCACTTTAGCGGGGGGGCGGGAGACCCAGTACTTC.

This chain connects TRBV7-9 to TRBJ2-5; D may correspond to TRBD1 or TRBD2 (5 bases each). CDR3 size: 15 residues. The V end was cut by 5 bases, the J end by 2 bases, with 15 bases between. Germline V CDR1 and CDR2: SEHNR, FQNEAQ (reference sequence). The DNA for the CDR3 is TGTGCCAGCAGCCTACTTCGGGACCGACAAGAGACCCAGTACTTC. Encoded protein: CASSLLRDRQETQYF.